These T cell receptor beta chains were read from a single sample in a study of regulatory T cells in long-lasting Graves disease. TCRdb reprocessed the multiplex PCR reads via MiXCR and lists one record per CDR3 protein. The table lists around 460,000 distinct CDR3 sequences, 22% of them singletons. The input for sequencing was peripheral blood mononuclear cells (PBMCs), taken when the disease was refractory, from a patient treated with antithyroid drugs. These receptor sequences come from a female donor with Graves disease. CDR3s include the opening cysteine and the closing phenylalanine or tryptophan. Fields, in order: V gene, J gene, CDR3 protein.

V gene: TRBV2; J gene: TRBJ2-5; CDR3 protein: CAGSRGGGETQYF
V gene: TRBV5-4; J gene: TRBJ2-7; CDR3 protein: CANSGTPQGEQYF
V gene: TRBV13; J gene: TRBJ2-3; CDR3 protein: CASSRSKPSSGSSTDTQYF
V gene: TRBV20-1; J gene: TRBJ2-7; CDR3 protein: CSGTPASYEQYF
V gene: TRBV7-9; J gene: TRBJ1-2; CDR3 protein: CASSWSRDGYTF
V gene: TRBV28; J gene: TRBJ2-5; CDR3 protein: CASSSYEIQETQYF
V gene: TRBV5-1; J gene: TRBJ1-4; CDR3 protein: CASSLYPATNEKLFF
V gene: TRBV19; J gene: TRBJ2-2; CDR3 protein: CASSMRTSNTGELFF
V gene: TRBV29-1; J gene: TRBJ2-7; CDR3 protein: CSVEGTSGLAYEQYF
V gene: TRBV24-1; J gene: TRBJ1-6; CDR3 protein: CATVRDPGEPLHF
V gene: TRBV12-5; J gene: TRBJ1-6; CDR3 protein: CASGSNSPGQNNSPLHF
V gene: TRBV12-3/TRBV12-4; J gene: TRBJ2-4; CDR3 protein: CASSFQRKNIQYF
V gene: TRBV6-1; J gene: TRBJ1-1; CDR3 protein: CASSPRGGKTEAFF
V gene: TRBV6-1; J gene: TRBJ1-5; CDR3 protein: CASSNQQGDQPQHF
V gene: TRBV20-1; J gene: TRBJ2-7; CDR3 protein: CSSQGGGGEQYF
V gene: TRBV7-9; J gene: TRBJ1-5; CDR3 protein: CASSESLDKQPQHF
V gene: TRBV6-2/TRBV6-3; J gene: TRBJ1-2; CDR3 protein: CASSYSNRGLDGYTF
V gene: TRBV18; J gene: TRBJ1-1; CDR3 protein: CASSPSTGVRAEAFF
V gene: TRBV29-1; J gene: TRBJ2-6; CDR3 protein: CSVKSSGANVLTF
V gene: TRBV28; J gene: TRBJ1-2; CDR3 protein: CASSLAGQGRAYGYTF
V gene: TRBV10-3; J gene: TRBJ2-2; CDR3 protein: CAIAPRTSGDAGELFF
V gene: TRBV12-3/TRBV12-4; J gene: TRBJ1-1; CDR3 protein: CASSFTRNTEAFF
V gene: TRBV20-1; J gene: TRBJ2-5; CDR3 protein: CSARTGQETQYF
V gene: TRBV4-1; J gene: TRBJ2-7; CDR3 protein: CASSPGLAGVSYEQYF
V gene: TRBV28; J gene: TRBJ1-1; CDR3 protein: CASSFEAAGYSPEAFF
V gene: TRBV6-1; J gene: TRBJ2-5; CDR3 protein: CASTQSGTETQYF
V gene: TRBV7-3; J gene: TRBJ1-1; CDR3 protein: CASSLIGGSGAFF
V gene: TRBV7-2; J gene: TRBJ2-2; CDR3 protein: CASSKGGDSGGELFF
V gene: TRBV7-9; J gene: TRBJ1-1; CDR3 protein: CASSSDRFSMNTEAFF
V gene: TRBV7-3; J gene: TRBJ2-5; CDR3 protein: CASSISGVQETQYF
V gene: TRBV11-2; J gene: TRBJ2-2; CDR3 protein: CASSLDRGGTVHFGGELFF
V gene: TRBV9; J gene: TRBJ2-7; CDR3 protein: CAGLLGGRDHEQYF
V gene: TRBV6-2/TRBV6-3; J gene: TRBJ1-1; CDR3 protein: CASSYSENTEAFF
V gene: TRBV7-9; J gene: TRBJ2-7; CDR3 protein: CASTPGTGYYEQYF
V gene: TRBV20-1; J gene: TRBJ2-2; CDR3 protein: CSAFPKSGGPNTGELFF
V gene: TRBV7-9; J gene: TRBJ1-1; CDR3 protein: CASSLPRDRRRNTEAFF
V gene: TRBV11-2; J gene: TRBJ1-2; CDR3 protein: CASSLEGTPQTGYTF